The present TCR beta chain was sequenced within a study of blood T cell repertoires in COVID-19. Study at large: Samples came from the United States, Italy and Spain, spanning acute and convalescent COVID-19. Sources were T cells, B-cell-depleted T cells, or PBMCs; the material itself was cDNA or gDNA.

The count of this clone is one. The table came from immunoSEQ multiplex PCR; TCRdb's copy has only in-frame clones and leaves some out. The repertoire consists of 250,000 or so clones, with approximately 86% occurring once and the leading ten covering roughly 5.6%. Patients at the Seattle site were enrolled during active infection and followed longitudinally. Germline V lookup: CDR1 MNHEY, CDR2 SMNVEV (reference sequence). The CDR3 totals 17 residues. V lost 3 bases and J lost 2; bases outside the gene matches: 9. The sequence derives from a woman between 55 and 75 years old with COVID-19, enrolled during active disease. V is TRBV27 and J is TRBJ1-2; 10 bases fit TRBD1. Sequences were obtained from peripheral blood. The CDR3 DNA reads TGTGCCAGCAGTTTTCTGGGGACAGGGGCGGGGAACTATGGCTACACCTTC. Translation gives CASSFLGTGAGNYGYTF.